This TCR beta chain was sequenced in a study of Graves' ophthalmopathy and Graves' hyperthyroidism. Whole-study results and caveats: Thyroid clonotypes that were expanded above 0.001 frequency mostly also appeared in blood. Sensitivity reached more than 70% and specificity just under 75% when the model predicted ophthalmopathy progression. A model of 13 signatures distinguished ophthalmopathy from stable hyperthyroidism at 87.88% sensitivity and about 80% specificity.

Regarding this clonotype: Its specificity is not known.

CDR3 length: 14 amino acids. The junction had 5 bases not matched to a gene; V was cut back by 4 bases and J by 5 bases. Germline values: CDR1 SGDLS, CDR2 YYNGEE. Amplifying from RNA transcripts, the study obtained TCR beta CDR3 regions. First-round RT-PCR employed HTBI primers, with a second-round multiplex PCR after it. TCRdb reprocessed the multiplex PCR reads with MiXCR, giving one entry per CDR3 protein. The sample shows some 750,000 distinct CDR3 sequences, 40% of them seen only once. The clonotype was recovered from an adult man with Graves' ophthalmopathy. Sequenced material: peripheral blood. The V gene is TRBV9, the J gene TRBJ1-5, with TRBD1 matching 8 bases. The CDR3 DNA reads TGTGCCAGCAGCATAGGACAGGGAGATCAGCCCCAGCATTTT. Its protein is CASSIGQGDQPQHF. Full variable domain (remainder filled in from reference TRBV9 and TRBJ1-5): DSGVTQTPKHLITATGQRVTLRCSPRSGDLSVYWYQQSLDQGLQFLIQYYNGEERAKGNILERFSAQQFPDLHSELNLSSLELGDSALYFCASSIGQGDQPQHFGDGTRLSIL.